The present T cell receptor beta chain was sequenced within a study of blood T cell repertoires in COVID-19. Study at large: The United States, Italy and Spain were the sources of the acute and convalescent COVID-19 samples. PBMCs, B-cell-depleted T cells, or T cells were the source of the cDNA or gDNA that made up the material.

The CDR3 covers 17 residues. J lost 1 base, V lost 6 bases, and 12 bases had no gene match. Germline V lookup: CDR1 ENHRY, CDR2 SYGVKD. The authors' processing: Estimation of nucleated cell counts relied on the amplification of reference gene primers. The assay was immunoSEQ multiplex PCR, and TCRdb's table has in-frame clones only and misses some. V, J and clone size derive from that table, while D and trimming were established from the DNA sequence. The sample contains fewer than 250,000 clones, roughly 80% of which appear only once. This chain connects TRBV10-3 to TRBJ2-7, with 10 positions matching TRBD1. Sample: peripheral blood. This clonotype was sampled from a woman of 80 years or more with acute or convalescent COVID-19. The DNA of the CDR3 is TGTGCCATCAGCCTGACAGGGGGCTTTGCGGGGTCCTACGAGCAGTACTTC. Residues: CAISLTGGFAGSYEQYF.